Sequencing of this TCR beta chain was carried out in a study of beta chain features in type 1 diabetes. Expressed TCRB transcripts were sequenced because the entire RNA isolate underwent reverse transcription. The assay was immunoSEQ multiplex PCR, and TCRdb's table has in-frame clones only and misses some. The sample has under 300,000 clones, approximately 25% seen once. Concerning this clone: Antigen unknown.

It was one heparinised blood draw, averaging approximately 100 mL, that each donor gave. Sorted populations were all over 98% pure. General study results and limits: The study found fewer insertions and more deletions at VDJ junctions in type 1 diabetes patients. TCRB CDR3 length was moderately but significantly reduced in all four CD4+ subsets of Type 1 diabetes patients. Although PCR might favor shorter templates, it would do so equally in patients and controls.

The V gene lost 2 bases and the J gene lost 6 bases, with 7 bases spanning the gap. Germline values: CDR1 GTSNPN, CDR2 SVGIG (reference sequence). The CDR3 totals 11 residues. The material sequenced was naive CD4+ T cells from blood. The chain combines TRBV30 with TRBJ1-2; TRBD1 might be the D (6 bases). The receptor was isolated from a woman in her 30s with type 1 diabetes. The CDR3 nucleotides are TGTGCCTGGAGTCCAGGGGATGGCTACACCTTC. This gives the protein CAWSPGDGYTF.